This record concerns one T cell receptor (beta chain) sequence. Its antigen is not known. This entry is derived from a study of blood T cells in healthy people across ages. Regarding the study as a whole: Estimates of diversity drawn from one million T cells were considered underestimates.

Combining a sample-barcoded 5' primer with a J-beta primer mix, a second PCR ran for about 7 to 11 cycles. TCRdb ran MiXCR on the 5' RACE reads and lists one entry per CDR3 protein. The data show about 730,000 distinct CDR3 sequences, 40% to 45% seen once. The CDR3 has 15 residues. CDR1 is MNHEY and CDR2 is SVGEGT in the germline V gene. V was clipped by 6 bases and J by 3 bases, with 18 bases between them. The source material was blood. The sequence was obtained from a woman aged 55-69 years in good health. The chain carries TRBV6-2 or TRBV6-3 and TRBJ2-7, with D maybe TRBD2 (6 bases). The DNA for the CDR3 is TGTGCCAGCAGACCGGGAGCGGGCGTGTTCTACGAGCAGTACTTC. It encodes CASRPGAGVFYEQYF.